One sample yielded the 17 T cell receptor beta chains listed below, sequenced in a study of T cells in women clearing cervical HPV infection. Sequencing was performed with immunoSEQ multiplex PCR; in TCRdb, only in-frame clones are kept and a portion is missing. In all, the sample yields some 40,000 clones. The sample taken for sequencing was blood buffy coat. The source of these receptors is a woman aged 18 to 75 with a cervical HPV16 infection that either progressed to CIN3+ or cleared (not recorded which).

The chain's CDR3 is CASSPVASANTGELFF. CDR3 DNA (partial): TGTGCCAGCTCACCAGTGGCTAGCGCGAACACCGGGGAG. This chain connects TRBV18 to TRBJ2-2, with a possible D match to TRBD2 (6 bases). The read terminates 3 residues ahead of where the CDR3 ends, so the germline J gene completes it. Per germline, CDR1 KGHSH and CDR2 LQKENI. The V and J ends lost 2 bases and 0 bases respectively, with 10 bases between them. This CDR3 comprises 16 residues.

A note on this clone: Mismatch with germline at one junction end may stem from a read error. Sequencing ends 3 residues short of the CDR3 end; the germline J gene provides the rest. At the DNA level, this CDR3 is encoded by other sequences in the same sample as well. This chain connects TRBV18 to TRBJ1-3; perhaps TRBD1 as D (5 bases). This CDR3 spans 12 amino acids. The germline V gene has CDR1 KGHSH and CDR2 LQKENI. CDR3 DNA (partial): TGTGCCAGCGCTACAGGTTCAGACACT. Translation gives CASATGSDT. The complete CDR3 protein is CASATGSDTIYF.

A note on this clone: Read sequence stops 3 residues before the CDR3 end, and the germline J gene provides the missing end. This rearrangement joins TRBV19 to TRBJ1-4, with 10 bases lining up with TRBD1. J was trimmed by 7 bases and V by 6 bases; bases with no gene match: 5. CDR3 length equals 14 residues. Germline CDR1 and CDR2: LNHDA and SQIVND (reference sequence). The part of the CDR3 DNA that was read is TGTGCCAGTAGAGAGACAGGGGGCAGTGAAAAA. This translates into CASRETGGSEK. The whole CDR3 reads CASRETGGSEKLFF.

Concerning this clone itself: The CDR3 end is not reached by the read, which stops 3 residues before it; the germline J gene fills it in. This sample includes further DNA sequences coding for the same CDR3. The rearrangement joins TRBV5-5 to TRBJ1-1, with D unclear. This CDR3 has 12 amino acids. Trimming took off 4 bases at V and 1 base at J, with 5 bases between the two ends. Germline assignment: CDR1 SGHKS and CDR2 YYEKEE (reference sequence). The part of the CDR3 DNA that was read is TGTGCCAGCAGCCCGGGGAACACTGAA. Translating gives CASSPGNTE. The full-length CDR3 reads as CASSPGNTEAFF.

On this clone itself: The read gets to within 3 residues of the CDR3 end, and the germline J gene fills in the rest. The chain links TRBV7-6 to TRBJ1-2; D is undetermined. The CDR3 runs 15 residues. From germline, CDR1 is SGHVS and CDR2 FNYEAQ. The CDR3 spells CASSRTSGSSYDYTF. Partial CDR3 DNA: TGTGCCAGCAGTCGGACTAGCGGGAGCTCCTACGAC.

As regards this clone: The CDR3 end is not reached by the read, which stops 3 residues before it; the germline J gene fills it in. The J gene is TRBJ2-2, the V gene TRBV19, with D possibly matching TRBD1 (7 bases). The V gene lost 4 bases and the J gene lost 6 bases, with 15 bases spanning the gap. CDR1 is LNHDA and CDR2 is SQIVND in the germline V gene (reference sequence). The CDR3 has 15 residues. The CDR3 bases that were read are TGTGCCAGTAGTACCGACAGGGAGGAGGCCGGGGAG. Protein sequence: CASSTDREEAGE. The CDR3, in full, reads CASSTDREEAGELFF.

For this clone: The missing CDR3 end, 3 residues past where the read stops, is filled in from the germline J gene. This chain connects TRBV20-1 to TRBJ1-1, with TRBD1 matching over 9 bases. CDR1 DFQATT and CDR2 SNEGSKA come from the germline V gene (reference sequence). Trimming removed 7 bases from V and 6 bases from J; junction bases left unmatched: 6. The length of the CDR3 is 12 residues. CDR3 DNA, as far as it was read: TGCAGTGTTAGGACAGGGGATGCTGAA. Its translation is CSVRTGDAE. The whole CDR3 protein is CSVRTGDAEAFF.

A remark on this clone: The DNA ends 3 residues before the CDR3 does, and the rest of the CDR3 is filled in from the germline J gene. The chain is built from TRBV20-1 and TRBJ2-3; 11 nucleotides line up with TRBD2. Germline CDR1 is DFQATT and CDR2 is SNEGSKA (reference sequence). There are 16 residues in the CDR3. Germline trimming cut 0 bases from V and 4 bases from J; bases unmatched to any gene: 6. The sequenced part of the CDR3 DNA is TGCAGTGCTAGAGATCGTCTAGCGGGAGGAGCAGATACG. The encoded protein is CSARDRLAGGADT. The full CDR3 sequence reads CSARDRLAGGADTQYF.

Comment on this clone: The read comes to an end 3 residues before the CDR3 does, leaving the germline J gene to fill in the end. The V gene is TRBV19, the J gene TRBJ1-2, with D perhaps matching TRBD1 (6 bases). The V gene's germline CDR1 is LNHDA and CDR2 SQIVND (reference sequence). This CDR3 is 14 amino acids long. The chain's CDR3 is CASAEAGAYNDYTF. CDR3 bases read: TGTGCCAGTGCAGAGGCAGGGGCCTACAATGAC.

As for this clone: The sequence runs out 3 residues before the end of the CDR3; the remainder is reconstructed from the germline J gene. The chain is built from TRBV11-3 and TRBJ2-3; 8 bases map to TRBD2. This CDR3 is built from 13 residues. With 3 bases clipped from V and 6 bases from J, the junction kept 2 bases outside the gene matches. Germline values: CDR1 SGHNT, CDR2 YENEEA. The CDR3 sequence is CASSFSGDDTQYF. The sequenced part of the CDR3 DNA is TGTGCCAGCAGCTTTAGCGGGGACGATACG.

About this clone: The sequenced fragment ends 3 residues before the CDR3 boundary, so the rest is inferred from the germline J gene. V and J are TRBV19 and TRBJ1-1; D unresolved. The ends were cut back, 3 bases at V and 1 base at J, with 9 bases in the middle. In germline, CDR1 is LNHDA, CDR2 SQIVND (reference sequence). The CDR3 loop spans 14 amino acids. Incomplete CDR3 DNA: TGTGCCAGTAGTATGCGTCATAAGAACACTGAA. Amino acids: CASSMRHKNTE. The full CDR3 protein reads CASSMRHKNTEAFF.

Regarding this clone: Read sequence stops 3 residues before the CDR3 end, and the germline J gene provides the missing end. V and J are TRBV19 and TRBJ2-1, with D maybe TRBD2 (6 bases). This CDR3 comprises 14 residues. Germline CDR1 is LNHDA and CDR2 is SQIVND (reference sequence). Trimming took off 9 bases at V and 0 bases at J, with 12 bases between the two ends. The CDR3 protein is CASAAGNSYNEQFF. The CDR3 bases that were read are TGTGCCAGCGCGGCGGGGAACTCCTACAATGAG.

With respect to this clone: The sequence runs out 3 residues before the end of the CDR3; the remainder is reconstructed from the germline J gene. V usage is TRBV7-9 and J usage is TRBJ2-2; D is possibly TRBD2 (6 bases). CDR3 size: 15 residues. Germline-derived CDR1 and CDR2 are SEHNR and FQNEAQ (reference sequence). The sequenced part of the CDR3 DNA is TGTGCCAGCCAAAAGGAGGGGAGCCCTAATGAAAAG. This sequence encodes CASQKEGSPNEK. From start to end, the CDR3 is CASQKEGSPNEKLFF. The full variable domain, rest sourced from reference TRBV7-9 and TRBJ2-2, is DTGVSQNPRHKITKRGQNVTFRCDPISEHNRLYWYRQTLGQGPEFLTYFQNEAQLEKSRLLSDRFSAERPKGSFSTLEIQRTEQGDSAMYLCASQKEGSPNEKLFFGEGSRLTVL.

Regarding this clone: The read comes to an end 3 residues before the CDR3 does, leaving the germline J gene to fill in the end. This sequence joins TRBV5-1 and TRBJ2-3, with TRBD1 matching over 12 bases. The CDR3 is 16 amino acids. Germline V CDR1 and CDR2: SGHRS, YFSETQ. This CDR3 reads CASSLQGQGAQETQYF. CDR3 bases read: TGCGCCAGCAGCTTGCAGGGACAGGGGGCTCAAGAGACG.

The part of the CDR3 DNA that was read is TGTGCCAGCTCAACAGGACGGTGGACAGATACG. Its translation is CASSTGRWTDT. The entire CDR3 sequence reads CASSTGRWTDTQYF. The chain recombines TRBV7-9 with TRBJ2-3, with D possibly matching TRBD1 (5 bases). The CDR3 end falls 3 residues outside the read, so it is completed with the germline J gene. Trimming removed 8 bases at V and 3 bases at J, with 15 bases between. Germline loops: CDR1 SEHNR, CDR2 FQNEAQ (reference sequence). This CDR3 contains 14 residues.

CDR3 bases read: TGTGCCAGCTCCGGGACCCGGGGGGGGAATGAG. Translating gives CASSGTRGGNE. From start to end, the CDR3 is CASSGTRGGNEQFF. The chain combines TRBV6-4 with TRBJ2-1, with 8 bases identical to TRBD2. The CDR3 is cut off 3 residues early in the read; its end comes from the germline J gene. The CDR3 sequence is 14 residues long. CDR1 is MRHNA and CDR2 is SNTAGT in the germline V gene. Unmatched junction bases numbered 10, after V lost 8 bases and J lost 7 bases.

Details on this clone: The missing CDR3 end, 3 residues past where the read stops, is filled in from the germline J gene. The genes are TRBV5-1 and TRBJ2-7, with TRBD1 as a possible D gene (7 bases). Trimming removed 0 bases from V and 6 bases from J, with 22 bases in between. The CDR3 sequence is 17 residues long. Germline loops: CDR1 SGHRS, CDR2 YFSETQ. The chain's CDR3 is CASSLALELQGTLEQYF. Incomplete CDR3 DNA: TGCGCCAGCAGCTTGGCGTTGGAATTACAGGGGACTCTCGAG.